The rows below give T cell receptor beta chains drawn from one sample of a study of T cells in Graves' hyperthyroidism and ophthalmopathy. Each CDR3 protein gets one entry after TCRdb re-called the multiplex PCR reads with MiXCR. This repertoire shows over 700,000 distinct CDR3 sequences, around a sixth found once; its top ten account for approximately 16%. Sequenced material: blood. Receptor source: a woman aged 45-65 years with Graves' hyperthyroidism that later progressed to Graves' ophthalmopathy. Each CDR3 is given with its conserved first and last residue. The D gene is left open where the match is weak. Clone sizes are given selectively: once, few, many, or a class where the clone is expanded.

TGCAGTGCTATTGAAGGTAGAACTAGCACAGATACGCAGTATTTT,CSAIEGRTSTDTQYF,TRBV20-1,TRBJ2-3,few,NA
TGTGCCAGCAGTTACTCGACAGCTAACTATGGCTACACCTTC,CASSYSTANYGYTF,TRBV6-2/TRBV6-3,TRBJ1-2,many,NA
TGTGCCAGCAGACTAGCGGAACACACCGGGGAGCTGTTTTTT,CASRLAEHTGELFF,TRBV3-1,TRBJ2-2,many,TRBD2
TGTGCCACCAGCAGAGATTCTACAGGGATTGATGAGCAGTTCTTC,CATSRDSTGIDEQFF,TRBV15,TRBJ2-1,NA,NA
TGTGCCAGCAGCAGGGACAGGTCCAGATATTTT,CASSRDRSRYF,TRBV5-6,TRBJ1-3,NA,TRBD1
TGTGCCAGCAGCCTCCTCTCAACGGGGACTGAAGCTTTCTTT,CASSLLSTGTEAFF,TRBV11-1,TRBJ1-1,many,NA
TGTGCCAGCAGTGAGGGCAGGGCTAATGAAAAACTGTTTTTT,CASSEGRANEKLFF,TRBV2,TRBJ1-4,many,NA
TGCGCCAGCAGATTTCCTGGACAGGGCACAGATACGCAGTATTTT,CASRFPGQGTDTQYF,TRBV5-1,TRBJ2-3,many,TRBD1
TGTGCCTGGAGGACAGGGGGCCACACCATATATTTT,CAWRTGGHTIYF,TRBV30,TRBJ1-3,few,TRBD1
TGTGCCAGCAGCGTAGTAGGTCAGGGGGTCTCTGGGGCCAACGTCCTGACTTTC,CASSVVGQGVSGANVLTF,TRBV9,TRBJ2-6,few,TRBD1
TGTGCCAGTAGTATAGCCGGGACTAGCGGGGGGCGGGATACGCAGTATTTT,CASSIAGTSGGRDTQYF,TRBV19,TRBJ2-3,NA,TRBD2
TGTGCCAGCAGCTTACCCGGGGGGATGAACACTGAAGCTTTCTTT,CASSLPGGMNTEAFF,TRBV11-1,TRBJ1-1,many,NA
TGTGCCTGGAGTGTCCCTTTATGGGCTCAGGGGACGGAGACCCAGTACTTC,CAWSVPLWAQGTETQYF,TRBV30,TRBJ2-5,few,NA
TGTGCCAGCAGCAACGACAGAGGCAGGGGCTACACCTTC,CASSNDRGRGYTF,TRBV12-3/TRBV12-4,TRBJ1-2,NA,NA
TGTGCCAGCAGCTCACCGGGACAAGAGCTTAATTCACCCCTCCACTTT,CASSSPGQELNSPLHF,TRBV5-8,TRBJ1-6,NA,NA
TGCAGTGCGGGACAGATAACTAACTATGGCTACACCTTC,CSAGQITNYGYTF,TRBV20-1,TRBJ1-2,NA,TRBD1
TGCAGTGCGAGACAGAACTACGAGCAGTACTTC,CSARQNYEQYF,TRBV20-1,TRBJ2-7,many,NA
TGTGCCAGTAGTAACGGACAGGGGCCCTTCAATGAGCAGTTCTTC,CASSNGQGPFNEQFF,TRBV19,TRBJ2-1,NA,TRBD1
TGCAGTGCTAGCGGGGGGAACTATGGCTACACCTTC,CSASGGNYGYTF,TRBV20-1,TRBJ1-2,few,NA
TGTGCCATCAGTGAGTCGGCGGGACAGGCGACTAATGAAAAACTGTTTTTT,CAISESAGQATNEKLFF,TRBV10-3,TRBJ1-4,NA,TRBD1
TGCAGTGCTAGAGATTTAAGGGAGGCTAATGAAAAACTGTTTTTT,CSARDLREANEKLFF,TRBV20-1,TRBJ1-4,few,NA